These 14 T cell receptor beta chains were sequenced from one sample in a study of T cell clonality in common variable immunodeficiency. Some clones are missing from TCRdb's copy, which holds only in-frame ones; the method was immunoSEQ multiplex PCR. The data show about 40,000 clones, with none appearing a single time. The sequencing input was peripheral blood mononuclear cells. Every receptor here comes from a person aged 18-70 years in good health.

This clone has at least ten counts. The DNA read from the CDR3 is TGTGCCAGCAGCTCGGGACTAGCAGGGGATACG. Translation gives CASSSGLAGDT. The entire CDR3 protein is CASSSGLAGDTQYF. The chain joins TRBV5-6 to TRBJ2-3, with 9 bases identical to TRBD2. Read sequence stops 3 residues before the CDR3 end, and the germline J gene provides the missing end. The germline V gene encodes CDR1 SGHDT and CDR2 YYEEEE. The ends lost 3 bases at V and 6 bases at J; junction bases unmatched: 5. The CDR3 runs 14 residues.

Many counts were recorded for this clone. The read stops 3 residues short of the end of the CDR3; the missing end is completed from the germline J gene. The chain has TRBV20-1 and TRBJ2-7, with D perhaps matching TRBD2 (6 bases). Germline assignment: CDR1 DFQATT and CDR2 SNEGSKA (reference sequence). The length of the CDR3 is 14 residues. V lost 6 bases and J 2 bases, leaving 17 bases between the germline ends. CDR3 DNA, as far as it was read: TGCAGTGCGCCAGGACTAACTAAGCCCTACGAG. This codes for CSAPGLTKPYE. The whole CDR3 sequence is CSAPGLTKPYEQYF.

This clone appeared many times. The CDR3: CASSRTGDQAFF. CDR3 DNA (partial): TGTGCCAGCAGCCGGACAGGGGATCAG. This chain links TRBV6-2 or TRBV6-3 with TRBJ1-1, with 9 bases fitting TRBD1. The read ends 3 residues early relative to the CDR3; the germline J gene fills the gap. CDR3 size: 12 residues. Germline CDR1 is MNHEY and CDR2 is SVGEGT.

At least ten counts were recorded for this clone. Read coverage stops 3 residues before the CDR3 terminus; the germline J gene supplies the remainder. The chain couples TRBV5-4 to TRBJ1-1; 9 nucleotides agree with TRBD1. The CDR3 contains 14 residues. J lost 5 bases, V lost 2 bases, and 4 bases had no gene match. Germline assignment: CDR1 SGHNT and CDR2 YYREEE (reference sequence). CDR3 DNA (partial): TGTGCCAGCAGCTTACAGGGGGCGCGGACTGAA. Its protein is CASSLQGARTE. The entire CDR3 reads CASSLQGARTEAFF.

This clone came up a few times. Coverage ceases 3 residues before the CDR3 finishes, and the germline J gene fills in the end. The genes are TRBV7-2 and TRBJ2-1; no clear D gene. The CDR3 covers 15 residues. CDR1 and CDR2 (germline): SGHTA, FQGNSA. Trimming cost V 5 bases and J 0 bases, with 11 bases left between them. CDR3 sequence: CASSPLPGSYNEQFF. The sequenced part of the CDR3 DNA is TGTGCCAGCAGCCCGCTGCCAGGCTCCTACAATGAG.

On this clone itself: With a much larger clone just one base away, this may be a read error. From the germline J gene comes the end of the CDR3, since the read stops 3 residues before it. This chain joins TRBV5-1 and TRBJ2-5, with 13 bases matching TRBD2. The CDR3 loop spans 15 amino acids. Germline V gene data show CDR1 as SGHRS and CDR2 as YFSETQ. The sequenced part of the CDR3 DNA is TGCGCCAGCAGCTGGACTAGCGGGAGTATAGATACC. Encoded protein: CASSWTSGSIDT. The whole CDR3 reads CASSWTSGSIDTQYF.

This clone has a count of ten or more. The missing CDR3 end, 3 residues past where the read stops, is filled in from the germline J gene. This rearrangement joins TRBV29-1 to TRBJ1-1, with 7 bases that match TRBD1. Looked up from germline, CDR1 is SQVTM and CDR2 is ANQGSEA. The length of the CDR3 is 13 residues. After removal of 6 bases from V and 3 bases from J, the junction contained 7 bases not matched to a gene. The CDR3 bases that were read are TGCAGCGTGGATAGACAGGGCCACACTGAA. This encodes CSVDRQGHTE. The full CDR3 is CSVDRQGHTEAFF.

This clone turned up a few times. The read is 3 residues too short to cover the CDR3 end, so that end is filled in from the germline J gene. The chain joins TRBV2 to TRBJ1-2; 7 bases fit TRBD1. Germline assignment: CDR1 SNHLY and CDR2 FYNNEI. The J segment lost 7 bases and the V segment lost 0 bases, leaving 5 bases of the junction unmatched. The length of the CDR3 is 14 residues. The CDR3 protein is CASSEAPNRGGYTF. CDR3 DNA, as far as it was read: TGTGCCAGCAGTGAAGCCCCAAACAGGGGTGGC.

This clone appeared many times. The read gets to within 3 residues of the CDR3 end, and the germline J gene fills in the rest. The rearrangement joins TRBV20-1 to TRBJ2-1; 8 nucleotides line up with TRBD1. This CDR3 has 16 residues. V lost 1 base and J lost 0; bases outside the gene matches: 5. Germline-derived CDR1 and CDR2 are DFQATT and SNEGSKA (reference sequence). The CDR3 sequence: CSARASTGGSYNEQFF. The CDR3 DNA, read in part, is TGCAGTGCTAGAGCCAGTACAGGGGGCTCCTACAATGAG.

This clone was recorded many times. The read halts 3 residues ahead of the CDR3 end, with the missing end drawn from the germline J gene. This sequence joins TRBV18 and TRBJ1-1; weak D call: TRBD1 (5 bases). The germline V gene has CDR1 KGHSH and CDR2 LQKENI. This CDR3 comprises 12 residues. The CDR3 DNA, read in part, is TGTGCCAGCTCACCCCAGACAGTCGAA. Protein: CASSPQTVE. The full CDR3 sequence reads CASSPQTVEAFF.

This clone was seen a handful of times. The observed sequence ends 3 residues before the CDR3 terminus, with the missing tail filled in from the germline J gene. The chain recombines TRBV7-6 with TRBJ2-3; D is possibly TRBD2 (7 bases). This CDR3 region has 16 residues. Germline CDR1 is SGHVS and CDR2 is FNYEAQ. CDR3 bases read: TGTGCCAGCAGCTTAGGATTTTCGGGGGCGGGGGAGACG. It specifies CASSLGFSGAGET. The whole CDR3 protein is CASSLGFSGAGETQYF. The full variable domain, in which reference TRBV7-6 and TRBJ2-3 provide the parts outside the CDR3, is GAGVSQSPRYKVTKRGQDVALRCDPISGHVSLYWYRQALGQGPEFLTYFNYEAQQDKSGLPNDRFSAERPEGSISTLTIQRTEQRDSAMYRCASSLGFSGAGETQYFGPGTRLTVL.

The table lists this clone with many counts. The read ends 3 residues before the CDR3 terminus; that terminus is restored from the germline J gene. The chain combines TRBV19 with TRBJ2-3; 14 nucleotides agree with TRBD2. The germline V gene encodes CDR1 LNHDA and CDR2 SQIVND (reference sequence). CDR3 length: 16 amino acids. The V and J ends lost 3 bases and 5 bases, in that order; junction bases with no gene match: 4. The CDR3 here is CASSISGLAGGDTQYF. The sequenced part of the CDR3 DNA is TGTGCCAGTAGTATCTCCGGACTAGCGGGAGGAGATACG.

This clone has at least ten counts. Read data end 3 residues before the CDR3 end; the end is taken from the germline J gene. The V and J genes are TRBV7-2 and TRBJ2-7, with 8 bases fitting TRBD1. The V gene end was trimmed by 3 bases and the J gene end by 5 bases; junction bases not matched to a gene: 9. CDR1 SGHTA and CDR2 FQGNSA come from the germline V gene. The CDR3 sequence is 15 residues long. CDR3 region: CASSFSGGAVDEQYF. The DNA read from the CDR3 is TGTGCCAGCAGCTTCTCAGGGGGCGCAGTTGACGAG.

Only a few counts were recorded for this clone. The CDR3 goes on 3 residues after the read ends, and that part is filled in from the germline J gene. The chain has TRBV19 and TRBJ1-5; 8 bases fit TRBD1. Germline values: CDR1 LNHDA, CDR2 SQIVND (reference sequence). With V trimmed by 11 bases and J by 2 bases, 17 bases remained unmatched. This CDR3 is 17 amino acids long. Incomplete CDR3 DNA: TGTGCCGGTAAAGGTACGACCGTGACAGGGGGCAATCAGCCC. Its protein product is CAGKGTTVTGGNQP. The whole CDR3 reads CAGKGTTVTGGNQPQHF.